This TCR beta chain was identified during a study of blood T cells in healthy people across ages. It was with a sample-barcoded 5' primer and a J-beta primer mix that a second PCR of roughly 7 to 12 cycles was run. A single record per CDR3 protein comes from TCRdb applying MiXCR to the 5' RACE reads. The sample consists of around 970,000 distinct CDR3 sequences, about 53% of them appearing once. Sequenced: blood. This sequence originates from a woman aged 55-75 years in good health.

This chain's CDR3 is CSVGSGTSGTDEQFF. CDR3 nucleotide sequence: TGCAGCGTTGGGAGCGGGACTAGCGGGACAGATGAGCAGTTCTTC. This chain uses TRBV29-1 with TRBJ2-1; 13 bases line up with TRBD2. The V and J ends lost 4 bases and 8 bases, in that order; junction bases with no gene match: 8. Germline V gene data show CDR1 as SQVTM and CDR2 as ANQGSEA. This CDR3 has 15 amino acids.